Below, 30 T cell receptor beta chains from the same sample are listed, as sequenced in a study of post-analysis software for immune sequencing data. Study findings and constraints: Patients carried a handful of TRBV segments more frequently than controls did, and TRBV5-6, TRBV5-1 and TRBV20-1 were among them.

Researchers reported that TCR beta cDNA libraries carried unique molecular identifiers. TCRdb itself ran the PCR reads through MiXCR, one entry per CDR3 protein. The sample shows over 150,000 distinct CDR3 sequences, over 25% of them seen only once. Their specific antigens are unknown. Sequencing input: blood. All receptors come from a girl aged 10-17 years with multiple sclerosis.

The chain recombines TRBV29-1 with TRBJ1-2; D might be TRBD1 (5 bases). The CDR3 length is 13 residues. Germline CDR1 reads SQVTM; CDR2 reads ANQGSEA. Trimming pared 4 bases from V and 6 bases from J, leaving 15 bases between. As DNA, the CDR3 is TGCAGCGTTGGCGCCGGGGACTTCGATGGCTACACCTTC. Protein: CSVGAGDFDGYTF.

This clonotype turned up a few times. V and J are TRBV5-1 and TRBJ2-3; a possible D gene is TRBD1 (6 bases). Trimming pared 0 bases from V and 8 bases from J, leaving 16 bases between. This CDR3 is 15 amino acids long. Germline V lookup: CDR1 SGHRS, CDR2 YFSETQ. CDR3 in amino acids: CASSLAQGSEGTQYF. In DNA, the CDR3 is TGCGCCAGCAGCTTGGCCCAGGGGAGTGAGGGTACGCAGTATTTT.

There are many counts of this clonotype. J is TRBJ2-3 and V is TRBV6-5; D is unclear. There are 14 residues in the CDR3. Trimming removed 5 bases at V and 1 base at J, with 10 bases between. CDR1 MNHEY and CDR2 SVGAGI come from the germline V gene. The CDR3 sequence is CASSQSLGTDTQYF. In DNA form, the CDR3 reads TGTGCCAGCAGTCAATCACTCGGCACAGATACGCAGTATTTT.

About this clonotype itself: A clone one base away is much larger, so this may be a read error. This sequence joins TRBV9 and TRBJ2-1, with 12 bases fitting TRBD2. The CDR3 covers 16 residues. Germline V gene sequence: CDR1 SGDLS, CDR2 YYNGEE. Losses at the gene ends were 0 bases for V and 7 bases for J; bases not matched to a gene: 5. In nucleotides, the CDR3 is TGTGCCAGCAGCGTAGTATCTAGCGGGAGGGGAAATGAGCAGTTCTTC. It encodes CASSVVSSGRGNEQFF.

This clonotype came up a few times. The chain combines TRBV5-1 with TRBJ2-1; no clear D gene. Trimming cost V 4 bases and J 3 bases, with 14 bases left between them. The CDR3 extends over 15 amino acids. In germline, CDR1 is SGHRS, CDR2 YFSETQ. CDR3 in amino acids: CASSPDQINYNEQFF. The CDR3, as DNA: TGCGCCAGCAGCCCTGACCAAATTAACTACAATGAGCAGTTCTTC.

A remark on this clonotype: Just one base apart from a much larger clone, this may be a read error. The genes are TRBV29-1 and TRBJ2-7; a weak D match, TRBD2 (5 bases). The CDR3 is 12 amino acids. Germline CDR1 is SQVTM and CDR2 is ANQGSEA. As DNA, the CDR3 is TGCAGCGTTGAGGGAGAGACCTACGAGCGGTACTTC. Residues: CSVEGETYERYF.

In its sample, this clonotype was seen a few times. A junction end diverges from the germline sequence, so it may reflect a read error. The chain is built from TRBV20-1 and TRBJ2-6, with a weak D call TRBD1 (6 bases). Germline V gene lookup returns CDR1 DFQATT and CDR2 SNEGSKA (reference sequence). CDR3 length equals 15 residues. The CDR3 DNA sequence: TGCAGTGCTAGGGACGTCAGGGGTGGGGCCGACGTCCTGACTTTC. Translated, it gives CSARDVRGGADVLTF.

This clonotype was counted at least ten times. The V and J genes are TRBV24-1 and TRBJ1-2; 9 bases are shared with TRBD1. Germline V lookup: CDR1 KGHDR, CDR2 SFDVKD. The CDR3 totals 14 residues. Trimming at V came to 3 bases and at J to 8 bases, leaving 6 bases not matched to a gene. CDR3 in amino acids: CATSDAGTGFGYTF. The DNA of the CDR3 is TGTGCCACCAGTGATGCCGGGACAGGGTTCGGCTACACCTTC.

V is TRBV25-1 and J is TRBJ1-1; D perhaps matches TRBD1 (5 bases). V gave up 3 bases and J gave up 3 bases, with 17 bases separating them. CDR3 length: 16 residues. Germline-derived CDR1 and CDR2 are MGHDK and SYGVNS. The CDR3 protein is CASSDRGLTPDTEAFF. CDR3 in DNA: TGTGCCAGCAGTGACCGGGGCCTGACCCCCGACACTGAAGCTTTCTTT.

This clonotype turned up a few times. Written as DNA, the CDR3 is TGTGCCAGCTCCGTCAGGAGGGACACTGAAGCTTTCTTT. This sequence encodes CASSVRRDTEAFF. The chain combines TRBV18 with TRBJ1-1; D uncertain. CDR3 size: 13 residues. Germline values: CDR1 KGHSH, CDR2 LQKENI. V lost 6 bases and J lost 3, with 11 bases in between. Complete variable domain (other parts from reference TRBV18 and TRBJ1-1): NAGVMQNPRHLVRRRGQEARLRCSPMKGHSHVYWYRQLPEEGLKFMVYLQKENIIDESGMPKERFSAEFPKEGPSILRIQQVVRGDSAAYFCASSVRRDTEAFFGQGTRLTVV.

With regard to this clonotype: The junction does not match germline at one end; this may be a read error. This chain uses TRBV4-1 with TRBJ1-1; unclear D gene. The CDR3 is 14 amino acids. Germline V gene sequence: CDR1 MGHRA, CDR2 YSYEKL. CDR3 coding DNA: TGCGCCGGCAGCCATTCGGACGGCTACACTGAAGCTTTCTTT. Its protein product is CAGSHSDGYTEAFF.

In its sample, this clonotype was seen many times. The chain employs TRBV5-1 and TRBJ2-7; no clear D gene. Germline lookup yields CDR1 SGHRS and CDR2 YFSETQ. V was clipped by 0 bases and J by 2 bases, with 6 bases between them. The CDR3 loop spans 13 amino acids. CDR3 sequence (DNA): TGCGCCAGCAGCTTGGCAAGTCCCTACGAGCAGTACTTC. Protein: CASSLASPYEQYF.

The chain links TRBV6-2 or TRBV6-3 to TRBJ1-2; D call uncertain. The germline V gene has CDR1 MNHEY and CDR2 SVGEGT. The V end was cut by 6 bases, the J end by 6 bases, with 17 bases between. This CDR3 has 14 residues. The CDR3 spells CASRFGRITDGYTF. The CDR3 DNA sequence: TGTGCCAGCAGATTCGGACGTATTACTGATGGCTACACCTTC.

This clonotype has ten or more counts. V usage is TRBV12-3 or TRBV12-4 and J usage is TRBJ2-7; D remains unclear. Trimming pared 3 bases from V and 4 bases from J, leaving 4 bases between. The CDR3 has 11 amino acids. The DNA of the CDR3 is TGTGCCAGCAGTTTTACGTACGAGCAGTACTTC. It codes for CASSFTYEQYF.

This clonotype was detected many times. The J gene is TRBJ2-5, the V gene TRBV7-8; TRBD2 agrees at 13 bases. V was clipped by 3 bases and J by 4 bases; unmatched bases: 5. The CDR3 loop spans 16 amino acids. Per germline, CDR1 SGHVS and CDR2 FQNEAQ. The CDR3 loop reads CASSLTTSGRTETQYF. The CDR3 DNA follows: TGTGCCAGCAGCTTGACGACTAGCGGGAGGACAGAGACCCAGTACTTC.

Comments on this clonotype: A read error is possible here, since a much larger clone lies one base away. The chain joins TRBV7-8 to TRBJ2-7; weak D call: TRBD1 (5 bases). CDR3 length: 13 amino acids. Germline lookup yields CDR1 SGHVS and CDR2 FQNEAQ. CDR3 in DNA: TGTGCCAGCAGCCCCAACGACAGCTACGAGAAGTACTTC. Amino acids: CASSPNDSYEKYF.

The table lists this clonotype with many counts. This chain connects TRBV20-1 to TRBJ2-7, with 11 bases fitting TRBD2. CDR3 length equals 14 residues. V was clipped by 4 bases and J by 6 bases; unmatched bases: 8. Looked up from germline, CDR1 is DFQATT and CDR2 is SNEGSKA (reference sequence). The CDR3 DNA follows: TGCAGTGCTATAGCGGGAGGGCCAAGGGGCGAGCAGTACTTC. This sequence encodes CSAIAGGPRGEQYF.

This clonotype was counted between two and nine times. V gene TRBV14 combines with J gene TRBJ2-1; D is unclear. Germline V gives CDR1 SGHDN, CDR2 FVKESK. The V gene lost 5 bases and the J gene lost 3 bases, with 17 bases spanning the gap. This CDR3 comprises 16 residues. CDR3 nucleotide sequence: TGTGCCAGCAGCTCCGGTTTTTCGTCTCACTACAATGAGCAGTTCTTC. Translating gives CASSSGFSSHYNEQFF.

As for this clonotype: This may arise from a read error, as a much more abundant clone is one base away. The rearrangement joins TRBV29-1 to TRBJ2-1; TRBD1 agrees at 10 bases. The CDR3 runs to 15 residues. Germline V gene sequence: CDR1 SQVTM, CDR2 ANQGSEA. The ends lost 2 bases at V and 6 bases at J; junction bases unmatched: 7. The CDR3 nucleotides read TGCAGCGTTGAAAACCGGGACAGGGGTAGCAATGAGCAGTTCTTC. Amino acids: CSVENRDRGSNEQFF.

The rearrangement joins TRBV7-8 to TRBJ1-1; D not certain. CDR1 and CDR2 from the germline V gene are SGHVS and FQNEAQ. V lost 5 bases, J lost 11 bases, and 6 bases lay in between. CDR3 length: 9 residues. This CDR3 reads CASSPRAFF. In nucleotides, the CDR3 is TGTGCCAGCAGCCCCCGGGCTTTCTTT.

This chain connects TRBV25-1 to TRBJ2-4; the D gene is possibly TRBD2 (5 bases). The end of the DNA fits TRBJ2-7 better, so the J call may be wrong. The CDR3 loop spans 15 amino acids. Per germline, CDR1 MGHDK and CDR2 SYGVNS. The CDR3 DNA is TGTGCCAGCAGTGAAAATCCAGCGGCTGTGTACGAGCAGTACTTC. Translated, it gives CASSENPAAVYEQYF.

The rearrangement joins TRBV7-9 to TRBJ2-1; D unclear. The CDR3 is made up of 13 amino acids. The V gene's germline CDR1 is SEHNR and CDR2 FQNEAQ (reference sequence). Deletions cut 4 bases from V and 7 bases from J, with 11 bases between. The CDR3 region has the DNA TGTGCCAGCAGCTCTCCCCTTACGAATGAGCAGTTCTTC. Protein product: CASSSPLTNEQFF.

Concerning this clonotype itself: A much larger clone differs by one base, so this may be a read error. CDR3 in DNA: TGTGCCTCCCAATCGGATGGGGATGAGCAGTACTTC. Translating it yields CASQSDGDEQYF. The rearrangement uses TRBV12-3 or TRBV12-4 and TRBJ2-7, with D hard to call. The CDR3 spans 12 residues. V lost 11 bases and J lost 7, with 18 bases in between.

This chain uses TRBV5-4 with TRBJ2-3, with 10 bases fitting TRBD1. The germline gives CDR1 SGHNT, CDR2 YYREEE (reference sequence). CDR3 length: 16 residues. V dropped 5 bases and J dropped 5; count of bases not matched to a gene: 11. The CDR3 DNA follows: TGTGCCAGCAGGGACGGGACAGGGGAGCGGGGAGATACGCAGTATTTT. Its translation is CASRDGTGERGDTQYF.

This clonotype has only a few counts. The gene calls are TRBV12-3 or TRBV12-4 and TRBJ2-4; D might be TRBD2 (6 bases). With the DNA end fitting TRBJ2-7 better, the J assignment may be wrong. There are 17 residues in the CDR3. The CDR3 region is CASSQVRDLIGGYEQYF. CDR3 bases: TGTGCCAGCAGCCAAGTCCGGGACCTTATCGGGGGCTACGAGCAGTACTTC.

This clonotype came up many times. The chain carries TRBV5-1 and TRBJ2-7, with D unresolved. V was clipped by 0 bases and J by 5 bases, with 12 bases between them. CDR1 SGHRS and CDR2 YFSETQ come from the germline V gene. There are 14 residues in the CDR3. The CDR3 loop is CASSLASGVHEQYF. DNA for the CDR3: TGCGCCAGCAGCTTGGCAAGTGGGGTCCACGAGCAGTACTTC.

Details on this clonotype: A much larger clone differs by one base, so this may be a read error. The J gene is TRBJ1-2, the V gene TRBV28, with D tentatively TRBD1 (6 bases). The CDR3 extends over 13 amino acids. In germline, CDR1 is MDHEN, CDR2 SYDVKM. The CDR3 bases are TGTGTCAGCAACTTGGACAGCCTATATGGCTACACCTTC. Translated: CVSNLDSLYGYTF.

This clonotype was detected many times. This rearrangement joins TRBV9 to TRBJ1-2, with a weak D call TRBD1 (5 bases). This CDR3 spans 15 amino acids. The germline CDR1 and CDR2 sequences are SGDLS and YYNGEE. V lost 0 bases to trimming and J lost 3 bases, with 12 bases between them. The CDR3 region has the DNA TGTGCCAGCAGCGTAGACGGACAAGACCACTATGGCTACACCTTC. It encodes CASSVDGQDHYGYTF. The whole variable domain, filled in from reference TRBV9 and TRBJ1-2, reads DSGVTQTPKHLITATGQRVTLRCSPRSGDLSVYWYQQSLDQGLQFLIQYYNGEERAKGNILERFSAQQFPDLHSELNLSSLELGDSALYFCASSVDGQDHYGYTFGSGTRLTVV.

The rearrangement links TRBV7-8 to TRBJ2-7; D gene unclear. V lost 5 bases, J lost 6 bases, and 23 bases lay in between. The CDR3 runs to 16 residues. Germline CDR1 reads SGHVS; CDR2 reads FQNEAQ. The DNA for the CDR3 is TGTGCCAGCAGCCCACGGCTAGGCGCGGACGGTTTCGAGCAGTACTTC. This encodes CASSPRLGADGFEQYF.

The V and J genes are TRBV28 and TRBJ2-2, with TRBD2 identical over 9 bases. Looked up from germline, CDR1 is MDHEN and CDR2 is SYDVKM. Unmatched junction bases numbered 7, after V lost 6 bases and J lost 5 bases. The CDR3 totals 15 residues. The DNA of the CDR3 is TGTGCCAGCAGGATAGCGGGGGTTAGGACCGGGGAGCTGTTTTTT. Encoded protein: CASRIAGVRTGELFF.